This T cell receptor beta chain appears in the sequencing data of a study of T cell repertoires in ileal Crohn's disease. Stated time point: inflamed ileum from the surgical specimen. CDR1 and CDR2 from the germline V gene are MNHNS and SASEGT. CDR3 length: 13 amino acids. V lost 8 bases and J lost 4, with 12 bases in between. Sequencing was performed with immunoSEQ multiplex PCR; in TCRdb, only in-frame clones are kept and a portion is missing. The sample shows roughly 15,000 clones, around 76% of them seen only once. The V and J genes are TRBV6-1 and TRBJ1-3; D is ambiguous. Sequenced input: ileal tissue. The sequence derives from an adult with Crohn's disease. CDR3 nucleotide sequence: TGTGCCAGCCACCAATCCGGGGGAAACACCATATATTTT. Protein product: CASHQSGGNTIYF.